The TCR beta chain under discussion was sequenced for a study of long-term antiretroviral therapy in people with HIV. As regards this clone: Its antigen is unidentified.

Findings and limits, study-wide: Diversity remained lower than transplant donor controls, even though it increased after ART. Against controls, HIV repertoires showed narrower ranges of CDR3 length.

Researchers ran immunoSEQ v3.0 at survey level. The assay was immunoSEQ multiplex PCR, and TCRdb's table has in-frame clones only and misses some. The sample lists about 24,000 clones; approximately 80% were seen once. V shed 5 bases, J shed 6 bases, and the junction held 9 bases outside the gene matches. Per germline, CDR1 LNHDA and CDR2 SQIVND (reference sequence). The CDR3 loop spans 15 amino acids. This chain joins TRBV19 and TRBJ2-3, with 9 bases identical to TRBD1. This material consisted of unsorted PBMCs, taken 3 years after starting antiretroviral therapy. The clonotype was recovered from a man in his fifties or sixties with HIV. CDR3 amino acids: CASSSDRGPRDTQYF. The CDR3 nucleotides are TGTGCCAGTAGTTCGGACAGGGGCCCCCGGGATACGCAGTATTTT.